What follows are 3 T cell receptor beta chains derived from one specimen sequenced in a study of technical replicates of blood from a handful of donors. The method was immunoSEQ multiplex PCR; TCRdb's version includes in-frame clones alone and lacks a portion of them. The repertoire consists of tens of thousands of clones, with 92% occurring once and the leading ten covering 0.27%. The sample comprised T cells isolated from PBMCs. Receptor source: a human donor in good health.

The CDR3 DNA sequence: TGCGCCAGCAGCTTGGTCGGCGGAGAAACCTACGAGCAGTACTTC. Translated, it gives CASSLVGGETYEQYF. The V and J genes are TRBV5-1 and TRBJ2-7; no clear D gene. CDR1 is SGHRS and CDR2 is YFSETQ in the germline V gene. This CDR3 comprises 15 residues. Trimming stripped 0 bases from V and 2 bases from J, with 12 bases between.

The rearrangement uses TRBV5-1 and TRBJ2-3, with 16 bases aligning to TRBD2. V trimming: 4 bases; J trimming: 9 bases; junction bases outside the gene matches: 8. Germline CDR1 reads SGHRS; CDR2 reads YFSETQ. CDR3 size: 16 residues. The chain's CDR3 is CASSTGLAGGLETQYF. The CDR3 nucleotides are TGCGCCAGCAGCACGGGACTAGCGGGAGGGCTAGAGACGCAGTATTTT.

This clone came up once. The chain links TRBV28 to TRBJ1-1, with TRBD1 as a possible D gene (5 bases). The germline CDR1 and CDR2 sequences are MDHEN and SYDVKM. The CDR3 has 14 residues. V was clipped by 2 bases and J by 5 bases, with 12 bases between them. The CDR3 DNA follows: TGTGCCAGCAGTTTACATGGAGGGGTAACTGAAGCTTTCTTT. It encodes CASSLHGGVTEAFF.